This TCR beta chain was identified during a study of CXCR3-negative and CXCR3-positive naive CD8 T cells. On the study more broadly: With about 1.5 +/- 0.3 million reads per library, the TRB reads numbered some 130 million in total. Overall study findings and caveats: Naive cells that were CXCR3-positive had more hydrophobic TRB CDR3s (compared with CXCR3-negative naive cells).

The CDR3 runs to 16 residues. Researchers sorted some 300,000 cells of each CD8+ T cell subset in triplicate. CD45RO-CCR7+CD27+CD95- marked naive CD8+ T cells. 5' RACE with UMI labels generated the TRB cDNA libraries. Following a re-call of the 5' RACE reads, TCRdb has one entry per CDR3 protein and lacks DNA. The sample table includes 100,000 to 150,000 distinct CDR3 sequences. Points on this clonotype: Its specificity is not known.

This TCR was recovered from a human donor in good health. Some clones in this sample may be carry-over from other donors' samples. The material sequenced was naive CXCR3+ CD8+ T cells from blood. Subset meaning: CD45RO-CCR7+CD27+CD95- naive CD8+ T cells expressing CXCR3 (TNR3+). This chain joins TRBV12-3 or TRBV12-4 and TRBJ2-1; TCRdb returns TRBD2, unconfirmable since there is no DNA. CDR3 amino acids: CASSFRPAGFRGEQFF.